Below, 31 T cell receptor beta chains from the same sample are listed, as sequenced in a study of shared clonotypes between healthy human individuals. Sequencing was performed with immunoSEQ multiplex PCR; in TCRdb, only in-frame clones are kept and a portion is missing. Of roughly 640,000 clones listed, roughly 70% are singletons. The sequenced material came from memory CD4+ T cells sorted from blood. The subset here: CD45RA-negative fraction. The receptors originated from a woman aged 25 to 39 in good health.

This clone was found a few times. The chain has TRBV29-1 and TRBJ2-5; perhaps D is TRBD1 or TRBD2 (5 bases each). Germline lookup yields CDR1 SQVTM and CDR2 ANQGSEA. There are 12 residues in the CDR3. V dropped 7 bases and J dropped 1 base, with 10 bases sitting between them. For the CDR3, the DNA is TGCAGCGGATCCGGGACCCAAGAGACCCAGTACTTC. Translated, it gives CSGSGTQETQYF.

This clone was counted a few times. V and J are TRBV7-2 and TRBJ2-3, with D hard to call. In germline, CDR1 is SGHTA, CDR2 FQGNSA. The CDR3 length is 13 residues. The V gene lost 4 bases and the J gene lost 4 bases, with 9 bases spanning the gap. The CDR3 loop is CASSSRWADTQYF. CDR3 DNA sequence: TGTGCCAGCAGCTCCCGGTGGGCAGATACGCAGTATTTT. Full variable domain (outside the CDR3, taken from reference TRBV7-2 and TRBJ2-3): GAGVSQSPSNKVTEKGKDVELRCDPISGHTALYWYRQSLGQGLEFLIYFQGNSAPDKSGLPSDRFSAERTGGSVSTLTIQRTQQEDSAVYLCASSSRWADTQYFGPGTRLTVL.

This rearrangement joins TRBV5-1 to TRBJ2-3; D unresolved. V lost 4 bases and J 3 bases, leaving 6 bases between the germline ends. The CDR3 totals 12 residues. Per germline, CDR1 SGHRS and CDR2 YFSETQ. This chain's CDR3 is CASSAETDTQYF. DNA for the CDR3: TGCGCCAGCAGCGCGGAGACAGATACGCAGTATTTT.

This sequence joins TRBV7-9 and TRBJ2-2; TRBD2 aligns across 12 bases. The CDR3 covers 19 residues. Trimming at V came to 5 bases and at J to 1 base, leaving 11 bases not matched to a gene. The germline CDR1 and CDR2 sequences are SEHNR and FQNEAQ (reference sequence). CDR3 nucleotide sequence: TGTGCCAGCAGCGCCACACCCGGACTAGCGGGAAGGAACACCGGGGAGCTGTTTTTT. It translates to CASSATPGLAGRNTGELFF.

DNA of the CDR3: TGTGCCAGCAGTCAACCCCCTGAGGCAGATACGCAGTATTTT. This gives the protein CASSQPPEADTQYF. The chain is built from TRBV6-5 and TRBJ2-3; no reliable D call. Germline CDR1 MNHEY, CDR2 SVGAGI. The V end was cut by 5 bases, the J end by 4 bases, with 13 bases between. The CDR3 is 14 amino acids.

V usage is TRBV6-5 and J usage is TRBJ2-3; 8 bases agree with TRBD1. The CDR3 has 14 residues. Germline CDR1 MNHEY, CDR2 SVGAGI. With V trimmed by 5 bases and J by 3 bases, 4 bases remained unmatched. This CDR3 is CASSPGTGTDTQYF. The CDR3 bases are TGTGCCAGCAGTCCCGGGACAGGAACAGATACGCAGTATTTT.

The chain couples TRBV29-1 to TRBJ1-2; D uncertain. V shed 4 bases and J shed 7 bases, with 10 bases lying between them. The CDR3 is made up of 11 amino acids. Looked up from germline, CDR1 is SQVTM and CDR2 is ANQGSEA. The CDR3 nucleotides are TGCAGCGTTGGTACGCTCACTGGCTACACCTTC. This gives the protein CSVGTLTGYTF.

Only one count was recorded for this clone. This chain uses TRBV27 with TRBJ2-7, with 8 bases aligning to TRBD1. This CDR3 has 17 amino acids. Germline loops: CDR1 MNHEY, CDR2 SMNVEV (reference sequence). Trimming cost V 5 bases and J 2 bases; bases outside gene matches: 14. CDR3 residues: CASSRTRGLAETYEQYF. CDR3 in DNA: TGTGCCAGCAGTCGTACCAGGGGGCTGGCGGAGACCTACGAGCAGTACTTC.

The DNA of the CDR3 is TGTGCCAGCAGTGACTGGTTCTCTGGAAACACCATATATTTT. It is translated as CASSDWFSGNTIYF. The chain uses TRBV2 and TRBJ1-3; D gene unclear. Germline V gene data show CDR1 as SNHLY and CDR2 as FYNNEI. V gave up 3 bases and J gave up 0 bases, with 6 bases separating them. This CDR3 contains 14 residues.

As for this clone: This CDR3 is also generated by other DNA sequences in the sample. V usage is TRBV15 and J usage is TRBJ1-5; D unresolved. The CDR3 is 15 residues long. CDR1 is LNHNV, CDR2 YYDKDF, per germline (reference sequence). V lost 1 base, J lost 2 bases, and 9 bases lay in between. CDR3 bases: TGTGCCACCAGCAGAGTCGGGCAGGGCAATCAGCCCCAGCATTTT. It encodes CATSRVGQGNQPQHF. Filled out from reference TRBV15 and TRBJ1-5, the complete variable domain reads DAMVIQNPRYQVTQFGKPVTLSCSQTLNHNVMYWYQQKSSQAPKLLFHYYDKDFNNEADTPDNFQSRRPNTSFCFLDIRSPGLGDTAMYLCATSRVGQGNQPQHFGDGTRLSIL.

A note on this clone: This sample also contains other DNA sequences that code for the same CDR3. The genes are TRBV5-1 and TRBJ2-5; 7 positions agree with TRBD1. Germline values: CDR1 SGHRS, CDR2 YFSETQ. This CDR3 region has 14 residues. V lost 3 bases to trimming and J lost 2 bases; unmatched junction nucleotides: 4. This chain's CDR3 is CASSSGQLQETQYF. The CDR3 DNA reads TGCGCCAGCAGCTCGGGACAGCTTCAAGAGACCCAGTACTTC.

The V and J genes are TRBV5-1 and TRBJ2-7, with 14 bases matching TRBD2. Germline CDR1 SGHRS, CDR2 YFSETQ. The CDR3 is made up of 15 amino acids. V was pared by 3 bases and J by 6 bases, with 5 bases of the junction left unmatched. CDR3 protein: CASSWGLAGVTEQYF. The CDR3 bases are TGCGCCAGCAGCTGGGGACTAGCGGGAGTTACCGAGCAGTACTTC. Together with reference TRBV5-1 and TRBJ2-7, the CDR3 gives the full variable domain: KAGVTQTPRYLIKTRGQQVTLSCSPISGHRSVSWYQQTPGQGLQFLFEYFSETQRNKGNFPGRFSGRQFSNSRSEMNVSTLELGDSALYLCASSWGLAGVTEQYFGPGTRLTVT.

Many counts were recorded for this clone. V and J are TRBV4-2 and TRBJ2-7, with D unresolved. Germline V CDR1 and CDR2: LGHNA, YNFKEQ. The CDR3 length is 16 residues. The V and J ends lost 0 bases and 1 base respectively, with 13 bases between them. CDR3 DNA: TGTGCCAGCAGCCAAGATGATGCGTCCCCTTCCTACGAGCAGTACTTC. It translates to CASSQDDASPSYEQYF.

In this sample, this clone turned up many times. This rearrangement joins TRBV6-5 to TRBJ2-7; 10 nucleotides match TRBD1. Germline values: CDR1 MNHEY, CDR2 SVGAGI. The CDR3 consists of 13 residues. V was pared by 9 bases and J by 1 base, with 3 bases of the junction left unmatched. The CDR3 spells CASRTGGSYEQYF. The CDR3 DNA reads as TGTGCCAGTAGGACAGGGGGGTCCTACGAGCAGTACTTC.

This clone was counted many times. The chain is built from TRBV7-9 and TRBJ1-2, with unresolved D. The V and J ends lost 0 bases and 8 bases respectively, with 13 bases between them. Germline V gene lookup returns CDR1 SEHNR and CDR2 FQNEAQ (reference sequence). The CDR3 is 14 residues long. The CDR3 reads CASSLAAEGKGYTF. CDR3 nucleotide sequence: TGTGCCAGCAGCTTAGCAGCAGAAGGCAAAGGCTACACCTTC.

The rearrangement links TRBV7-2 to TRBJ1-2; no clear D. The CDR3 contains 13 residues. Trimming pared 5 bases from V and 3 bases from J, leaving 10 bases between. CDR1 is SGHTA, CDR2 FQGNSA, per germline. The CDR3 DNA reads TGTGCCAGCAGCCCAGACGGAGACTATGGCTACACCTTC. Encoded protein: CASSPDGDYGYTF.

For the CDR3, the DNA is TGTGCCAGCAGCCCCAGGGGAAGGGGCGAGTACGAGCAGTACTTC. Residues: CASSPRGRGEYEQYF. V and J are TRBV28 and TRBJ2-7; TRBD1 might be the D (6 bases). From germline, CDR1 is MDHEN and CDR2 SYDVKM. Trimming removed 6 bases from V and 4 bases from J, with 19 bases in between. This CDR3 comprises 15 residues.

The chain joins TRBV7-9 to TRBJ2-7, with 7 positions matching TRBD1. Trimming at V came to 8 bases and at J to 4 bases, leaving 8 bases not matched to a gene. The germline gives CDR1 SEHNR, CDR2 FQNEAQ (reference sequence). This CDR3 has 13 amino acids. The CDR3 region is CASDRDGAYEQYF. For the CDR3, the DNA is TGTGCCAGCGACAGGGATGGGGCATACGAGCAGTACTTC.

The gene calls are TRBV18 and TRBJ2-1; 9 bases align to TRBD1. Trimming cost V 3 bases and J 5 bases; bases outside gene matches: 5. CDR3 size: 15 residues. Germline assignment: CDR1 KGHSH and CDR2 LQKENI. Here the CDR3 reads CASSPQTGGDNEQFF. The CDR3 DNA sequence: TGTGCCAGCTCACCTCAGACAGGGGGAGACAATGAGCAGTTCTTC.

This chain joins TRBV27 and TRBJ2-7; perhaps TRBD1 as D (5 bases). CDR3 length: 15 residues. V lost 8 bases and J 0 bases, leaving 17 bases between the germline ends. The germline gives CDR1 MNHEY, CDR2 SMNVEV (reference sequence). CDR3 DNA sequence: TGTGCCAGCCGCAAGGCAGGGCGAAGCTCCTACGAGCAGTACTTC. Translating it yields CASRKAGRSSYEQYF.

CDR3 amino acids: CASSHQGLAGQETQYF. For the CDR3, the DNA is TGTGCCAGCAGTCATCAGGGACTAGCGGGGCAAGAGACCCAGTACTTC. The V call is TRBV27, the J call TRBJ2-5, with 13 nucleotides matching TRBD2. Germline V CDR1 and CDR2: MNHEY, SMNVEV (reference sequence). CDR3 length: 16 amino acids. Trimming removed 5 bases from V and 2 bases from J; junction bases left unmatched: 5.

V usage is TRBV18 and J usage is TRBJ1-1, with D possibly TRBD1 on 5 matching bases. The V and J ends lost 0 bases and 4 bases respectively, with 12 bases between them. Per the germline V gene, CDR1 is KGHSH and CDR2 is LQKENI. The CDR3 is 15 residues long. The CDR3 nucleotides are TGTGCCAGCTCACCACCGGGGGTAGGTAGCACTGAAGCTTTCTTT. This codes for CASSPPGVGSTEAFF.

With regard to this clone: A read error may produce the germline difference seen at one junction end. This chain connects TRBV19 to TRBJ1-5; tentatively, D is TRBD1 (6 bases). CDR1 and CDR2 (germline): LNHDA, SQIVND (reference sequence). The CDR3 runs to 16 residues. In nucleotides, the CDR3 is TGTGCCAGTAGTCTAGAGGACAGTCTCAGCAATCAGCCCCAGCATTTT. This codes for CASSLEDSLSNQPQHF.

The chain is built from TRBV7-2 and TRBJ2-6; 9 bases agree with TRBD1. J was trimmed by 2 bases and V by 5 bases; bases with no gene match: 4. CDR3 length: 16 amino acids. Germline V gene sequence: CDR1 SGHTA, CDR2 FQGNSA. CDR3 residues: CASSLTGGTGANVLTF. Here the CDR3 DNA reads TGTGCCAGCAGCCTAACAGGGGGCACTGGGGCCAACGTCCTGACTTTC.

This clone came up a few times. The chain is built from TRBV7-3 and TRBJ1-5; no clear D. The germline gives CDR1 SGHTA, CDR2 FQGTGA. The V end lost 3 bases, the J end lost 6 bases, and 9 bases lay between the germline ends. There are 13 residues in the CDR3. CDR3 residues: CASSLGYGQPQHF. The CDR3, as DNA: TGTGCCAGCAGCTTGGGGTATGGTCAGCCCCAGCATTTT.

The J gene is TRBJ2-7, the V gene TRBV18; 7 nucleotides agree with TRBD1. V trimming: 6 bases; J trimming: 2 bases; junction bases outside the gene matches: 7. Germline V gives CDR1 KGHSH, CDR2 LQKENI. CDR3 size: 14 residues. The CDR3 loop reads CASSQRQGPYEQYF. The CDR3 DNA reads TGTGCCAGCTCCCAGAGACAGGGTCCCTACGAGCAGTACTTC. Based on the CDR3 plus reference TRBV18 and TRBJ2-7, the full variable domain is NAGVMQNPRHLVRRRGQEARLRCSPMKGHSHVYWYRQLPEEGLKFMVYLQKENIIDESGMPKERFSAEFPKEGPSILRIQQVVRGDSAAYFCASSQRQGPYEQYFGPGTRLTVT.

The sample holds a few counts of this clone. The V gene is TRBV20-1, the J gene TRBJ1-5, with 7 bases that match TRBD1. In germline, CDR1 is DFQATT, CDR2 SNEGSKA (reference sequence). V trimming: 5 bases; J trimming: 11 bases; junction bases outside the gene matches: 6. The CDR3 consists of 11 residues. The CDR3 protein is CSAYSGTAQHF. In nucleotides, the CDR3 is TGCAGTGCTTATTCCGGGACAGCCCAGCATTTT.

V gene TRBV9 combines with J gene TRBJ1-2, with 11 bases matching TRBD1. CDR1 SGDLS and CDR2 YYNGEE come from the germline V gene. There are 16 residues in the CDR3. V shed 0 bases, J shed 5 bases, and the junction held 6 bases outside the gene matches. The CDR3 loop is CASSVVRDRGVYGYTF. The CDR3 DNA sequence: TGTGCCAGCAGCGTAGTTCGGGACAGGGGGGTTTATGGCTACACCTTC.

V gene TRBV27 combines with J gene TRBJ2-1; 8 positions agree with TRBD2. Germline CDR1 is MNHEY and CDR2 is SMNVEV (reference sequence). CDR3 length: 14 amino acids. Trimming took 6 bases from V and 8 from J; bases not matched to a gene: 9. The CDR3 DNA reads TGTGCCAGCAGCCGCAGGACTAGCATCCATGAGCAGTTCTTC. The encoded protein is CASSRRTSIHEQFF.

This clone turned up a few times. The rearrangement links TRBV10-3 to TRBJ2-7, with TRBD1 matching over 9 bases. This CDR3 comprises 13 residues. J lost 2 bases, V lost 8 bases, and 4 bases had no gene match. Germline loops: CDR1 ENHRY, CDR2 SYGVKD. The CDR3, as DNA: TGTGCCATCGGGCGACAGGGGGCCTACGAGCAGTACTTC. It translates to CAIGRQGAYEQYF.

The chain employs TRBV30 and TRBJ1-1; no clear D. Germline V CDR1 and CDR2: GTSNPN, SVGIG (reference sequence). The CDR3 spans 14 residues. Between the trimmed V and J ends, which lost 0 bases and 4 bases, there was a span of 12 bases. CDR3 residues: CAWSVGQALTEAFF. In nucleotides, the CDR3 is TGTGCCTGGAGTGTCGGGCAGGCGCTCACTGAAGCTTTCTTT.